This entry describes one T cell receptor (beta chain). No antigen is known for it. The input lacks base qualities; no much larger clone sits a single base away. CDR1 and CDR2 are read off the germline V gene as MDHEN and SYDVKM. For this chain, trimming is 0 bases at the V end and 0 bases at the J end, and the number of junction bases without a gene match is 2. The CDR3 goes from the cysteine to the phenylalanine over 16 residues. Only the CDR3 portion is preserved as DNA: 48 bases, with reading frame beginning at the first base. The sample originates from a study of blood T cell repertoires in COVID-19 (dated by TCRdb to about 2020). General notes on the study: Samples covering the acute and convalescent phases of COVID-19 were provided by collaborators in the United States, Italy and Spain. The prospective study material was composed of cDNA or gDNA derived from T cells, B-cell-depleted T cells, or PBMCs. Deeply sampled blood TCRbeta repertoires from subjects exposed to, actively infected with, or recovered from COVID-19 were included in the dataset. The repertoires were released in a freely available public database intended as a resource for research on the immune response to SARS-CoV-2. Samples came from the ongoing ImmuneRACE study (first 160 participants) plus 1,254 subjects from 6 global collaborators. The sample metadata nearly always contained a de-identified subject ID, COVID-19 status, age in years and sex. Where available, HLA class I and class II types were obtained from metadata supplied by the sample provider rather than from assay-based typing. Study-wide findings and limitations: Clinical and demographic metadata were provided uncurated, with the amount varying by source and participant.

TCRbeta CDR3 regions were amplified from genomic DNA by means of the immunoSEQ Assay, a bias-controlled multiplex PCR. Processing in the source paper ran as follows. Nucleated cell counts per sample were estimated from amplification of reference gene primers within the assay. To quantify the absolute abundance of each unique TCRbeta CDR3 rearrangement, sequence reads were collapsed and filtered. Productive Simpson clonality was computed per sample as the square root of Simpson's diversity index over productive rearrangements. The table comes from immuneACCESS by way of TCRdb, which keeps in-frame sequences with V and J called. Part of the clones is missing from these tables; in studies checked, under half for an unresolved V gene and the rest for unknown reasons. V, J and clone size reflect that table, while D and trimming were determined from the DNA. In this sample the table shows about 320,000 clones, roughly 90% of which occur a single time. The ten largest clones represent 2% to 3% of the sample.

Participants in the prospective study were aged roughly 18 to 89 years, lived in under 30 United States geographic areas, and enrolled through a virtual design. In the prospective study, cohorts were assigned on the basis of participant-reported clinical history obtained from a screening survey and a study questionnaire. ImmuneRACE Cohort 3 recovered participants were defined by two consecutive negative NP/OP PCR tests, healthcare professional clearance, or symptom resolution. In the prospective study, mobile phlebotomists collected whole blood, serum and a nasopharyngeal or oropharyngeal swab from each participant. Participants in the prospective study had the option to provide additional blood draws and questionnaires over a roughly 2-month period. Blood samples from the prospective study were shipped frozen or at room temperature prior to DNA extraction.

This receptor was identified in a man aged 55-75 years who had recovered from COVID-19. Material: PBMCs or T cells enriched from blood (not recorded which). The chain uses TRBV28 and TRBJ1-3; 7 bases in the junction line up with TRBD1. The DNA reads TGTGCCAGCAGTTTATGGACAGGGACCTCTGGAAACACCATATATTTT. The encoded protein is CASSLWTGTSGNTIYF.